This TCR beta chain was sequenced during a study of Ad26.COV2.S vaccination and SARS-CoV-2 variants. The treatment denotes: some 19 received Ad26.COV2.S at low or high dose, single or two shots; about five received placebo; per-sample allocation not given. Collection of samples fell on day 63 after the first vaccine or placebo injection. V lost 6 bases and J lost 9, with 9 bases in between. CDR3 length equals 11 residues. Germline loops: CDR1 SNHLY, CDR2 FYNNEI. Only in-frame clones appear in the TCRdb table, and some are missing; sequencing was by immunoSEQ multiplex PCR. Of about 450,000 clones in the sample, roughly 89% are singletons; the top ten hold 2.5% to 3%.

This chain uses TRBV2 with TRBJ2-1; D is possibly TRBD2 (5 bases). This receptor was obtained from a person between 18 and 65 years old who received the Ad26.COV2.S COVID-19 vaccine or a placebo. Sample: peripheral blood, taken in a trial of Ad26.COV2.S vaccine versus placebo. The CDR3 region has the DNA TGTGCCAGCAGGAGGGTGGGTGAGCAGTTCTTC. It yields the protein CASRRVGEQFF.